This TCR beta chain was profiled in a study of CD8+ T cells in alopecia areata. Germline loops: CDR1 MGHRA, CDR2 YSYEKL. The CDR3 is 16 amino acids. With V trimmed by 4 bases and J by 6 bases, 11 bases remained unmatched. Study-wide results and limits: Sequences from scalp samples also cover resident alphabeta T cells of normal skin. Higher clonality was seen in lesional scalp than in normal scalp, especially in alopecia totalis/universalis.

Reverse transcribed after extraction, RNA yielded cDNA as the sequencing template. TCRdb's copy holds only in-frame clones and misses some; the assay was immunoSEQ multiplex PCR. In the table there are roughly 59,000 clones, around 49% of which are singletons. Regarding this clone: Its antigen is as yet unknown.

The TCR sequence derives from a human donor with alopecia areata. Sequenced here: CD8+ T cells sorted from blood, sampled at week 0. The chain recombines TRBV4-1 with TRBJ2-4, with TRBD2 identical over 8 bases. CDR3 residues: CASSPPGGAAVNIQYF. The CDR3 nucleotides read TGCGCCAGCAGCCCCCCGGGAGGGGCTGCTGTAAACATTCAGTACTTC.